The clone carrying this T cell receptor (beta chain) was counted once. V dropped 0 bases and J dropped 3 bases, with 13 bases sitting between them. Germline V gene lookup returns CDR1 SGDLS and CDR2 YYNGEE. CDR3 length equals 15 residues. This entry comes from a study of blood T cell repertoires in COVID-19. Sequenced by immunoSEQ multiplex PCR; TCRdb stores in-frame clones only, minus some. The sample has 390,000 or so clones, approximately 90% seen once. The sequence came from a man between 18 and 35 years old who had recovered from COVID-19. Material: PBMCs or T cells enriched from blood (not recorded which). The chain recombines TRBV9 with TRBJ2-7; possible D gene TRBD2, 6 bases. The chain's CDR3 is CASSVGSSVSYEQYF. As DNA, the CDR3 is TGTGCCAGCAGCGTAGGTTCTAGCGTAAGCTACGAGCAGTACTTC.